These 23 T cell receptor beta chains were all obtained from the same sample, sequenced in a study of control samples from healthy donors and cancer patients. Assay: immunoSEQ multiplex PCR; the TCRdb copy retains only in-frame clones and omits some. Of 90,000 to 100,000 clones listed, about four fifths are singletons. Sequencing input: blood. These receptors all stem from a man aged 55 to 70 in good health.

The chain carries TRBV5-1 and TRBJ2-7; 11 bases are shared with TRBD2. Germline loops: CDR1 SGHRS, CDR2 YFSETQ. With V trimmed by 2 bases and J by 4 bases, 5 bases remained unmatched. The CDR3 extends over 15 amino acids. CDR3 DNA: TGCGCCAGCAGCTTTTCTAGCGGGGGGAGGTACGAGCAGTACTTC. It codes for CASSFSSGGRYEQYF.

V usage is TRBV11-3 and J usage is TRBJ2-1; 8 bases are shared with TRBD1. V shed 0 bases, J shed 6 bases, and the junction held 7 bases outside the gene matches. CDR1 is SGHNT and CDR2 is YENEEA in the germline V gene. The CDR3 runs 16 residues. The CDR3 here is CASSLDFGQGGNEQFF. The CDR3 nucleotides are TGTGCCAGCAGCTTAGATTTCGGACAGGGAGGCAATGAGCAGTTCTTC.

This chain connects TRBV6-6 to TRBJ1-1, with D hard to call. Between the trimmed V and J ends, which lost 0 bases and 3 bases, there was a span of 11 bases. Germline CDR1 and CDR2: MNHNY and SVGAGI (reference sequence). This CDR3 spans 15 amino acids. The CDR3 DNA reads as TGTGCCAGCAGTTACTCTTTGGGGATTGACACTGAAGCTTTCTTT. Amino acids: CASSYSLGIDTEAFF.

The chain employs TRBV4-2 and TRBJ2-7, with 9 bases aligning to TRBD1. V was pared by 4 bases and J by 2 bases, with 6 bases of the junction left unmatched. Per the germline V gene, CDR1 is LGHNA and CDR2 is YNFKEQ. The CDR3 is made up of 15 amino acids. For the CDR3, the DNA is TGTGCCAGCAGCCCCTTTGGGACAGGGACCTACGAGCAGTACTTC. Amino acids: CASSPFGTGTYEQYF.

The chain couples TRBV13 to TRBJ1-4; possibly TRBD1 for D (6 bases). V shed 0 bases and J shed 1 base, with 18 bases lying between them. The CDR3 length is 19 residues. CDR1 is PRHDT and CDR2 is FYEKMQ in the germline V gene (reference sequence). The CDR3 bases are TGTGCCAGCAGCTTAGGAGGCCGGGGGGGCCTTCGAACTAATGAAAAACTGTTTTTT. Translated, it gives CASSLGGRGGLRTNEKLFF.

This clone was seen only once. The rearrangement uses TRBV6-7 and TRBJ1-1; D is perhaps TRBD1 (5 bases). TRBV6-7 is annotated as an ORF whose role is uncertain. CDR3 size: 16 residues. The V end lost 0 bases, the J end lost 3 bases, and 14 bases lay between the germline ends. Here the CDR3 DNA reads TGTGCCAGCAGTTACTCGGGAGGGGCCCCTGACACTGAAGCTTTCTTT. It specifies CASSYSGGAPDTEAFF.

This clone showed up just once. This chain uses TRBV4-1 with TRBJ2-3; 8 nucleotides match TRBD2. Per the germline V gene, CDR1 is MGHRA and CDR2 is YSYEKL. CDR3 length equals 14 residues. Trimming cost V 3 bases and J 3 bases; bases outside gene matches: 2. The CDR3 loop is CASSQASGTDTQYF. CDR3 nucleotide sequence: TGCGCCAGCAGCCAGGCTAGCGGGACAGATACGCAGTATTTT.

CDR3 sequence reads: CASSGPGNTIYF. CDR3 nucleotides: TGTGCCAGTTCCGGGCCTGGAAACACCATATATTTT. The rearrangement joins TRBV3-1 (or the pseudogene TRBV3-2) to TRBJ1-3; no clear D gene. Trimming cost V 9 bases and J 2 bases, with 8 bases left between them. Per germline, CDR1 LGHDT and CDR2 YNNKEL (reference sequence). The CDR3 has 12 residues.

CDR3 in DNA: TGTGCCAGCAGCTTACGGGTCTCCTACGAGCAGTACTTC. It specifies CASSLRVSYEQYF. The genes are TRBV7-2 and TRBJ2-7; D is undetermined. Trimming stripped 2 bases from V and 0 bases from J, with 5 bases between. CDR3 size: 13 residues. Per germline, CDR1 SGHTA and CDR2 FQGNSA.

The chain uses TRBV18 and TRBJ1-5; D call uncertain. The V gene lost 6 bases and the J gene lost 4 bases, with 13 bases spanning the gap. The CDR3 consists of 14 residues. Germline lookup yields CDR1 KGHSH and CDR2 LQKENI. This chain's CDR3 is CASSPSGLNQPQHF. CDR3 in DNA: TGTGCCAGCTCCCCATCGGGCCTGAATCAGCCCCAGCATTTT.

The genes are TRBV6-6 and TRBJ2-7; 13 bases align to TRBD2. With 5 bases clipped from V and 12 bases from J, the junction kept 10 bases outside the gene matches. The CDR3 contains 14 residues. Germline assignment: CDR1 MNHNY and CDR2 SVGAGI (reference sequence). CDR3 in DNA: TGTGCCAGCAGTCCTACTAGCGGGGGGGCCTTTTGGTACTTC. It translates to CASSPTSGGAFWYF.

The chain employs TRBV30 and TRBJ2-7, with TRBD1 identical over 7 bases. The V and J ends lost 3 bases and 2 bases, in that order; junction bases with no gene match: 13. The CDR3 extends over 16 amino acids. Germline assignment: CDR1 GTSNPN and CDR2 SVGIG (reference sequence). CDR3 amino acids: CAWRDRDSILAYEQYF. CDR3 DNA sequence: TGTGCCTGGAGAGACAGGGATTCAATTTTGGCCTACGAGCAGTACTTC.

The chain is built from TRBV7-2 and TRBJ2-7; a weak D match, TRBD2 (6 bases). With 3 bases removed from V and 4 bases from J, the gap between germline ends came to 13 bases. This CDR3 has 14 residues. Looked up from germline, CDR1 is SGHTA and CDR2 is FQGNSA. DNA of the CDR3: TGTGCCAGCAGCTTCACTAGCTCCCATTACGAGCAGTACTTC. Protein: CASSFTSSHYEQYF.

This clone was seen only once. The chain links TRBV15 to TRBJ1-4; no clear D. Germline CDR1 is LNHNV and CDR2 is YYDKDF (reference sequence). This CDR3 has 15 amino acids. V lost 3 bases and J 0 bases, leaving 8 bases between the germline ends. The DNA of the CDR3 is TGTGCCACCAGCAGCAGGCCGTCAACTAATGAAAAACTGTTTTTT. Residues: CATSSRPSTNEKLFF.

CDR3 DNA sequence: TGTGCCACCAGCAGACAGACAGCGCCAACCTACGAGCAGTACTTC. This encodes CATSRQTAPTYEQYF. V usage is TRBV15 and J usage is TRBJ2-7; weak D call: TRBD1 (5 bases). CDR3 length: 15 residues. Trimming cost V 2 bases and J 2 bases, with 13 bases left between them. The germline CDR1 and CDR2 sequences are LNHNV and YYDKDF (reference sequence).

This rearrangement joins TRBV7-8 to TRBJ2-7; D possibly matches TRBD1 or TRBD2 (5 bases each). The CDR3 length is 12 residues. Trimming cost V 6 bases and J 6 bases, with 12 bases left between them. The germline V gene has CDR1 SGHVS and CDR2 FQNEAQ. In DNA, the CDR3 is TGTGCCAGCAGGCAGGGAGAAAGCGAGCAGTACTTC. Translation gives CASRQGESEQYF.

This clone has just a few counts. The chain links TRBV6-1 to TRBJ1-1; tentatively, D is TRBD1 (6 bases). CDR1 is MNHNS, CDR2 SASEGT, per germline. This CDR3 spans 18 amino acids. Between the trimmed V and J ends, which lost 4 bases and 0 bases, there was a span of 21 bases. CDR3 sequence: CASSGNRVQSALNTEAFF. CDR3 bases: TGTGCCAGCAGTGGCAACAGGGTTCAATCGGCCTTGAACACTGAAGCTTTCTTT.

This clone was observed a few times. The chain is built from TRBV20-1 and TRBJ2-1; TRBD2 matches 7 bases. V shed 3 bases and J 6 bases; nucleotides not matched to a gene: 8. Germline CDR1 reads DFQATT; CDR2 reads SNEGSKA (reference sequence). The CDR3 totals 14 residues. CDR3 sequence: CSASGPRTSNEQFF. Here the CDR3 DNA reads TGCAGTGCTAGTGGACCTAGGACTAGCAATGAGCAGTTCTTC.

The rearrangement joins TRBV5-4 to TRBJ2-7; TRBD2 matches at 9 bases. The J segment lost 0 bases and the V segment lost 4 bases, leaving 11 bases of the junction unmatched. CDR3 size: 17 residues. Germline V gene lookup returns CDR1 SGHNT and CDR2 YYREEE (reference sequence). Here the CDR3 reads CASSVYTSGPSSYEQYF. For the CDR3, the DNA is TGTGCCAGCAGCGTATACACTAGCGGGCCAAGCTCCTACGAGCAGTACTTC.

Details on this clone: An end of the junction does not agree with germline; a read error may underlie this. The rearrangement joins TRBV6-1 to TRBJ1-5; D ambiguous. Germline CDR1 is MNHNS and CDR2 is SASEGT. The CDR3 has 13 residues. CDR3 sequence (DNA): TGTGCCAGCGGTGAAATTAGCAATCAGCCCCAGCATTTT. Translated: CASGEISNQPQHF.

V and J are TRBV6-5 and TRBJ1-1; weak D call: TRBD1 (5 bases). Germline loops: CDR1 MNHEY, CDR2 SVGAGI. This CDR3 spans 15 amino acids. V was trimmed by 4 bases and J by 4 bases, leaving 16 bases between them. CDR3 residues: CASSSPGTGGTEAFF. In nucleotides, the CDR3 is TGTGCCAGCAGTTCCCCGGGCACCGGGGGCACTGAAGCTTTCTTT.

The chain combines TRBV29-1 with TRBJ2-5, with D perhaps assigned TRBD1 or TRBD2 (7 bases each). This CDR3 comprises 14 residues. The germline V gene encodes CDR1 SQVTM and CDR2 ANQGSEA. The ends were cut back, 7 bases at V and 5 bases at J, with 20 bases in the middle. The CDR3 DNA reads TGCAGCGCCCGACAGGGCGGGGGAGAGGAGACCCAGTACTTC. This codes for CSARQGGGEETQYF.

The V gene is TRBV2, the J gene TRBJ2-2, with a possible D match to TRBD2 (6 bases). Trimming took off 6 bases at V and 0 bases at J, with 11 bases between the two ends. The V gene's germline CDR1 is SNHLY and CDR2 FYNNEI. CDR3 length equals 15 residues. CDR3 sequence (DNA): TGTGCCAGCAGACTCCTAGCGACGAACACCGGGGAGCTGTTTTTT. Residues: CASRLLATNTGELFF. Using reference TRBV2 and TRBJ2-2 for the parts outside the CDR3, the full variable domain is EPEVTQTPSHQVTQMGQEVILRCVPISNHLYFYWYRQILGQKVEFLVSFYNNEISEKSEIFDDQFSVERPDGSNFTLKIRSTKLEDSAMYFCASRLLATNTGELFFGEGSRLTVL.